This is a list of T cell receptor beta chains from one sample in a study of shared clonotypes between healthy human individuals. Clones were read by immunoSEQ multiplex PCR, and TCRdb kept only the in-frame ones, dropping some. The sample shows about a million clones, 77% of them seen only once. Sequencing used memory CD4+ T cells from PBMCs. Receptor source: a man aged 18-30 years in good health. Some clones in this sample may be carry-over from other donors' samples. CDR3s include the opening cysteine and the closing phenylalanine or tryptophan. D genes are given only for firm matches. Size is omitted from some rows. Given values are once, few, many or a class for expanded clones.

D gene	clone size	CDR3 length	V gene	J gene	CDR3 protein	CDR3 DNA
-	-	13	TRBV30	TRBJ1-4	CAGSSQGNEKLFF	TGTGCCGGGTCGTCGCAGGGTAATGAAAAACTGTTTTTT
-	-	15	TRBV7-9	TRBJ2-1	CASSVQGRGDNEQFF	TGTGCCAGCAGCGTACAGGGTAGGGGAGACAATGAGCAGTTCTTC
-	once	17	TRBV5-6	TRBJ1-2	CASTEGHLRPANYGYTF	TGTGCCAGCACCGAGGGACACCTTCGCCCAGCTAACTATGGCTACACCTTC
TRBD1	-	15	TRBV18	TRBJ2-7	CASSPGTGGSDEQYF	TGTGCCAGCTCACCCGGGACAGGGGGCTCTGACGAGCAGTACTTC
TRBD2	-	16	TRBV27	TRBJ2-7	CASSWDGLAASYEQYF	TGTGCCAGCAGTTGGGACGGACTAGCGGCTTCCTACGAGCAGTACTTC
-	-	15	TRBV11-1	TRBJ2-1	CASRSPGQGYNEQFF	TGTGCCAGCAGATCCCCGGGCCAAGGTTACAATGAGCAGTTCTTC
-	-	13	TRBV14	TRBJ2-7	CASSRSLADEQYF	TGTGCCAGCAGCCGTTCTTTGGCTGACGAGCAGTACTTC
-	-	13	TRBV11-1	TRBJ2-1	CASSLVSGNEQFF	TGTGCCAGCAGCTTAGTCTCAGGAAATGAGCAGTTCTTC
-	-	17	TRBV9	TRBJ1-5	CASSVAGGLWSNQPQHF	TGTGCCAGCAGCGTAGCGGGGGGATTGTGGAGCAATCAGCCCCAGCATTTT
TRBD2	-	17	TRBV29-1	TRBJ2-3	CSVLFPTSGRVTDTQYF	TGCAGCGTTCTATTCCCGACTAGCGGGAGGGTCACAGATACGCAGTATTTT
-	-	12	TRBV6-6	TRBJ2-7	CASSHDAHEQYF	TGTGCCAGCAGCCACGACGCGCACGAGCAGTACTTC
-	-	15	TRBV2	TRBJ1-1	CASSEGATRDTEAFF	TGTGCCAGCAGTGAAGGGGCAACGAGGGACACTGAAGCTTTCTTT
TRBD2	-	15	TRBV5-1	TRBJ2-7	CASSWTSGVSDEQYF	TGCGCCAGCAGCTGGACTAGCGGGGTCAGTGACGAGCAGTACTTC
TRBD2	-	15	TRBV5-1	TRBJ2-1	CASSPGLDRDIEQFF	TGCGCCAGCAGCCCCGGACTAGACCGTGACATTGAGCAGTTCTTC
-	-	15	TRBV10-3	TRBJ1-3	CAISESTGAGNTIYF	TGTGCCATCAGTGAGTCGACGGGGGCTGGAAACACCATATATTTT
-	-	13	TRBV7-9	TRBJ1-4	CASSFAGDEKLFF	TGTGCCAGCAGCTTCGCAGGGGATGAAAAACTGTTTTTT
-	-	12	TRBV4-2	TRBJ1-2	CASSGAYYGYTF	TGTGCCAGTTCAGGGGCCTACTATGGCTACACCTTC
TRBD2	-	16	TRBV18	TRBJ2-1	CASSPPVLRGGSEQFF	TGTGCCAGCTCACCCCCCGTTTTGCGGGGGGGCAGTGAGCAGTTCTTC
-	-	13	TRBV7-3	TRBJ2-7	CASSPGPPYEQYF	TGTGCCAGCAGCCCAGGGCCTCCCTACGAGCAGTACTTC
-	-	14	TRBV5-1	TRBJ2-7	CASSLGGTVGEQYF	TGCGCCAGCAGCTTGGGAGGGACGGTAGGCGAGCAGTACTTC
-	few	13	TRBV28	TRBJ1-5	CASRGREGQPQHF	TGTGCCAGCAGGGGTCGAGAAGGTCAGCCCCAGCATTTT
TRBD2	-	14	TRBV7-2	TRBJ2-5	CASSSTSGIKTQYF	TGTGCCAGCAGCTCGACTAGCGGGATAAAGACCCAGTACTTC
TRBD1	-	16	TRBV19	TRBJ1-5	CASSMMTGTSNQPQHF	TGTGCCAGTAGTATGATGACAGGGACGAGCAATCAGCCCCAGCATTTT
-	-	15	TRBV11-2	TRBJ2-7	CASSLEQGRRDEQYF	TGTGCCAGCAGCTTAGAACAGGGGCGGAGGGACGAGCAGTACTTC
TRBD1	-	14	TRBV6-5	TRBJ1-1	CASSLSTGRAEAFF	TGTGCCAGCAGTTTATCGACAGGGAGGGCTGAAGCTTTCTTT
-	few	12	TRBV19	TRBJ1-5	CASAGLNQPQHF	TGTGCCAGCGCAGGCCTCAATCAGCCCCAGCATTTT